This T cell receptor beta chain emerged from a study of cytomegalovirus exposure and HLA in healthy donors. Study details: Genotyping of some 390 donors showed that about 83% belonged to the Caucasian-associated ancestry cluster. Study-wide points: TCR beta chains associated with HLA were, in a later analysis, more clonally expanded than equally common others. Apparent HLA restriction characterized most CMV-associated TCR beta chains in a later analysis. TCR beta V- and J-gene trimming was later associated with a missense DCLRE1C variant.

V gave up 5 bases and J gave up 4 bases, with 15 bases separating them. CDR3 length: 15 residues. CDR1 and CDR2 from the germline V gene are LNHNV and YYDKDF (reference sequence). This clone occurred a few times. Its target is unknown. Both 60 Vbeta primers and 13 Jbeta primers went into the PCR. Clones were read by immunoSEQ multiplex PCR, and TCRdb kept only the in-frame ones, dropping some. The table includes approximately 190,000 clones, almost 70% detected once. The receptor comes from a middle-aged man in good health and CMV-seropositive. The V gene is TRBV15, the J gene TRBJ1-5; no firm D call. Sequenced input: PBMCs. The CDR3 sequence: CATSLDPGKNQPQHF. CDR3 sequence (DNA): TGTGCCACCAGCCTTGACCCGGGGAAGAATCAGCCCCAGCATTTT.